This T cell receptor (beta chain) came from a study of blood T cell repertoires in COVID-19. The germline V and J ends were trimmed by 3 bases and 7 bases, with 11 bases remaining between them. This CDR3 spans 13 amino acids. Germline V gene data show CDR1 as KGHDR and CDR2 as SFDVKD. Only in-frame clones appear in the TCRdb table, and some are missing; sequencing was by immunoSEQ multiplex PCR. Found here are tens of thousands of clones, more than 70% of them singletons; the top ten hold 4.1%. The sequence derives from a man in his forties or fifties with acute or convalescent COVID-19. Material: peripheral blood. The V and J genes are TRBV24-1 and TRBJ2-5; no reliable D call. In nucleotides, the CDR3 is TGTGCCACCAGTGATCCCATCACGGGGACCCAGTACTTC. Translating gives CATSDPITGTQYF.